One T cell receptor (beta chain) is described in this entry. After removal of 3 bases from V and 8 bases from J, the junction contained 3 bases not matched to a gene. The CDR3 runs 13 residues. This entry comes from a study of blood T cell repertoires in COVID-19. Turning to the study itself: PBMCs, B-cell-depleted T cells, or T cells provided the cDNA or gDNA that made up the material.

The authors' processing: For nucleated cells, counts were estimated from reference gene primer amplification. Clones were read by immunoSEQ multiplex PCR, and TCRdb kept only the in-frame ones, dropping some. V and J calls plus clone size are reproduced from that table; the DNA served to infer D and trimming. The table shows more than 250,000 clones, with approximately 86% occurring only once. The material sequenced was peripheral blood. This TCR was recovered from a man aged 18 to 30 with active or convalescent COVID-19. V usage is TRBV12-3 or TRBV12-4 and J usage is TRBJ2-1, with 8 bases aligning to TRBD1. CDR3 in amino acids: CASSFAQGDEQFF. The CDR3 DNA is TGTGCCAGCAGTTTTGCACAGGGGGATGAGCAGTTCTTC.